Detailed here is one T cell receptor beta chain. Its antigen is unidentified. The data were obtained in a study of T cell responses to AZD1222 COVID-19 vaccine. Study-wide background: Second-dose intervals of approximately 4 or approximately 12 weeks were pooled. Study outcomes and limitations: The sample set comprised mostly white British donors with more females, and clonal diversity was possibly underestimated. Spike-specific TCR breadth and depth both grew after two AZD1222 doses.

Assay used: immunoSEQ multiplex PCR; TCRdb lists only in-frame clones, some missing. The sample has approximately 140,000 clones, approximately 90% seen once. This CDR3 comprises 17 residues. Per germline, CDR1 MRHNA and CDR2 SNTAGT. V was clipped by 6 bases and J by 0 bases; unmatched bases: 12. The chain combines TRBV6-4 with TRBJ2-3, with 7 bases aligning to TRBD2. The sequenced sample was peripheral blood, obtained on day 0 of AZD1222 vaccination. The sequence came from an adult in good health. The CDR3: CASSPNAGSGSTDTQYF. The CDR3 coding sequence is TGTGCCAGCAGCCCCAATGCTGGTAGCGGGAGCACAGATACGCAGTATTTT.